This T cell receptor (beta chain) was retrieved from a study of blood T cells in healthy people across ages. Concerning this clonotype: Antigen specificity is unknown.

The second PCR ran about 6 to 11 cycles with a sample-barcoded 5' primer and J-beta primers. A tag from a template-switch adaptor with 12 random nucleotides marked each cDNA molecule. TCRdb analysed the 5' RACE reads with MiXCR anew, one entry per CDR3 protein. The sample lists hundreds of thousands of distinct CDR3 sequences, about 62% occurring once. The study, taken as a whole, reports: Naive and antigen-experienced cells could not be conclusively compared, given unsorted PBMCs.

Sample donors were healthy Caucasian individuals that came from Russia, aged roughly 6 to 100. Total RNA, at least 5 micrograms per sample, was extracted from PBMCs. The sequence was obtained from a man aged 25-40 years in good health. The sample was blood.

CDR3 protein: CAWRTGGNQPQHF. As DNA, the CDR3 is TGTGCCTGGAGGACCGGGGGCAATCAGCCCCAGCATTTT. The V call is TRBV30, the J call TRBJ1-5, with D hard to call. V lost 3 bases to trimming and J lost 2 bases, with 8 bases between them. The CDR3 is 13 residues long. CDR1 GTSNPN and CDR2 SVGIG come from the germline V gene (reference sequence).